What follows are 21 T cell receptor beta chains derived from one specimen sequenced in a study of T cell repertoires in cytomegalovirus infection. TCRdb used MiXCR to reprocess the reads, holding one entry per CDR3 protein. The table records some 270,000 distinct CDR3 sequences, roughly a fifth of them present only once. These receptors' antigens are unknown. The input for sequencing was cultured PBMCs, taken from culture after CMV antigen stimulation. These receptors came from a human donor in good health (CMV status not recorded). Some clones in this sample may be carry-over from other donors' samples.

A remark on this clonotype: A read error may explain this, as a much larger clone is one base away. The chain has TRBV7-2 and TRBJ1-5; D may be TRBD1 (5 bases). CDR3 length: 15 residues. Germline CDR1 reads SGHTA; CDR2 reads FQGNSA. The germline V and J ends were trimmed by 7 bases and 4 bases, with 17 bases remaining between them. The CDR3 protein is CASTLGRGGNQPQHF. CDR3 bases: TGTGCCAGCACCCTGGGGAGGGGTGGAAATCAGCCCCAGCATTTT.

The V gene is TRBV18, the J gene TRBJ2-5; 9 bases are a match to TRBD1. The CDR3 has 14 amino acids. With 6 bases clipped from V and 2 bases from J, the junction kept 4 bases outside the gene matches. Germline loops: CDR1 KGHSH, CDR2 LQKENI. CDR3 bases: TGTGCCAGCTCCCACGGACAGGGGCAAGAGACCCAGTACTTC. Its translation: CASSHGQGQETQYF.

This clonotype has more than one count but fewer than ten. V usage is TRBV27 and J usage is TRBJ1-1; 10 nucleotides match TRBD1. This CDR3 is built from 15 residues. Losses at the gene ends were 4 bases for V and 1 base for J; bases not matched to a gene: 3. CDR1 MNHEY and CDR2 SMNVEV come from the germline V gene (reference sequence). This CDR3 reads CASSSRTGGNTEAFF. The CDR3 nucleotides read TGTGCCAGCAGTTCCCGGACAGGGGGGAACACTGAAGCTTTCTTT.

This clonotype has a handful of counts. The chain employs TRBV6-1 and TRBJ2-7; TRBD2 matches 9 bases. This CDR3 region has 15 residues. V lost 5 bases, J lost 0 bases, and 5 bases stayed unmatched. Germline-derived CDR1 and CDR2 are MNHNS and SASEGT. CDR3 nucleotide sequence: TGTGCCAGCAGTAAGATAGCGGGAGTCTCCTACGAGCAGTACGTC. The encoded protein is CASSKIAGVSYEQYV.

This clonotype was observed at least ten times. The chain is built from TRBV7-2 and TRBJ1-5; D is unresolved. The germline V gene has CDR1 SGHTA and CDR2 FQGNSA. V dropped 3 bases and J dropped 7 bases, with 7 bases sitting between them. This CDR3 has 12 residues. CDR3 sequence: CASSFSGQPQHF. The CDR3 DNA sequence: TGTGCCAGCAGCTTTTCGGGGCAGCCCCAGCATTTT.

This chain links TRBV5-1 with TRBJ2-3; 9 positions agree with TRBD1. CDR3 size: 16 residues. Unmatched junction bases numbered 15, after V lost 4 bases and J lost 9 bases. CDR1 SGHRS and CDR2 YFSETQ come from the germline V gene. In nucleotides, the CDR3 is TGCGCCAGCAGCCGAAGTACGGGACAGGGCCCTGCGACGCAGTATTTT. It translates to CASSRSTGQGPATQYF.

CDR3 region: CASSQDVGGKGSYEQYF. The DNA of the CDR3 is TGTGCCAGCAGCCAAGATGTCGGGGGGAAAGGGTCCTACGAGCAGTACTTC. This chain joins TRBV4-2 and TRBJ2-7, with 7 bases that match TRBD2. The V segment lost 0 bases and the J segment 1 base; nucleotides outside the gene matches: 9. There are 17 residues in the CDR3. Germline CDR1 LGHNA, CDR2 YNFKEQ.

This clonotype has just a few counts. This rearrangement joins TRBV12-3 or TRBV12-4 to TRBJ2-3; no definite D call. CDR3 length: 16 amino acids. Trimming cost V 5 bases and J 4 bases, with 19 bases left between them. The CDR3 loop reads CASSPGFLGAPDTQYF. The CDR3 nucleotides read TGTGCCAGCAGTCCGGGTTTTTTGGGTGCCCCAGATACGCAGTATTTT.

The chain links TRBV20-1 to TRBJ1-3; 11 nucleotides agree with TRBD1. V shed 5 bases and J 3 bases; nucleotides not matched to a gene: 9. The CDR3 contains 16 residues. Per the germline V gene, CDR1 is DFQATT and CDR2 is SNEGSKA (reference sequence). This CDR3 is CSADPRDRGVGNTIYF. CDR3 sequence (DNA): TGCAGTGCTGACCCTAGGGACAGGGGGGTTGGAAACACCATATATTTT.

This clonotype was recorded a few times. The chain is built from TRBV7-9 and TRBJ2-5; D not resolved. The CDR3 covers 13 residues. Trimming took off 5 bases at V and 7 bases at J, with 14 bases between the two ends. CDR1 and CDR2 from the germline V gene are SEHNR and FQNEAQ (reference sequence). The CDR3 DNA is TGTGCCAGCAGCCGGTCCCTGAGAGGGACCCAGTACTTC. Its protein is CASSRSLRGTQYF. Full variable domain (rest looked up from reference TRBV7-9 and TRBJ2-5): DTGVSQNPRHKITKRGQNVTFRCDPISEHNRLYWYRQTLGQGPEFLTYFQNEAQLEKSRLLSDRFSAERPKGSFSTLEIQRTEQGDSAMYLCASSRSLRGTQYFGPGTRLLVL.

This clonotype was seen at least ten times. This rearrangement joins TRBV7-2 to TRBJ2-5, with 7 nucleotides matching TRBD1. Per the germline V gene, CDR1 is SGHTA and CDR2 is FQGNSA. Trimming cost V 6 bases and J 5 bases; bases outside gene matches: 9. This CDR3 is 14 amino acids long. The CDR3 loop is CASRQTGLGETQYF. In DNA, the CDR3 is TGTGCCAGCAGACAGACAGGGTTGGGGGAGACCCAGTACTTC.

This clonotype was picked up many times. This chain uses TRBV12-3 or TRBV12-4 with TRBJ1-3; D is unresolved. V lost 6 bases and J lost 0, with 9 bases in between. The CDR3 totals 14 residues. CDR3: CASSMTSSGNTIYF. CDR3 coding DNA: TGTGCCAGCAGCATGACAAGCTCTGGAAACACCATATATTTT.

A few counts support this clonotype. This sequence joins TRBV27 and TRBJ1-3, with D tentatively TRBD1 (6 bases). This CDR3 has 14 residues. V was trimmed by 4 bases and J by 2 bases, leaving 9 bases between them. Germline CDR1 reads MNHEY; CDR2 reads SMNVEV (reference sequence). In nucleotides, the CDR3 is TGTGCCAGCAGTTCGACAGGTGCTGGAAACACCATATATTTT. Amino acids: CASSSTGAGNTIYF.

V usage is TRBV7-3 and J usage is TRBJ2-1, with 11 bases lining up with TRBD2. This CDR3 contains 16 residues. Trimming cost V 5 bases and J 9 bases; bases outside gene matches: 12. Germline V gene data show CDR1 as SGHTA and CDR2 as FQGTGA. CDR3 sequence: CASSQGLAEGKGEQFF. The CDR3 bases are TGTGCCAGCAGCCAGGGACTAGCGGAAGGGAAGGGTGAGCAGTTCTTC.

This chain connects TRBV19 to TRBJ1-1, with 9 bases aligning to TRBD1. The CDR3 totals 14 residues. Germline trimming cut 4 bases from V and 6 bases from J; bases unmatched to any gene: 6. CDR1 is LNHDA, CDR2 SQIVND, per germline (reference sequence). CDR3 protein: CASSTRDRASEAFF. The CDR3 DNA reads as TGTGCCAGTAGTACCCGGGACAGGGCTTCTGAAGCTTTCTTT.

The J gene is TRBJ1-5, the V gene TRBV6-6; 7 nucleotides align to TRBD1. The germline V gene encodes CDR1 MNHNY and CDR2 SVGAGI (reference sequence). V gave up 0 bases and J gave up 4 bases; unmatched junction bases: 6. The CDR3 totals 16 residues. In DNA, the CDR3 is TGTGCCAGCAGTTACTCATGGACAGGAAAAAATCAGCCCCAGCATTTT. Translated, it gives CASSYSWTGKNQPQHF.

V and J are TRBV20-1 and TRBJ2-1; 8 bases line up with TRBD2. Unmatched junction bases numbered 6, after V lost 3 bases and J lost 2 bases. Looked up from germline, CDR1 is DFQATT and CDR2 is SNEGSKA (reference sequence). CDR3 size: 15 residues. CDR3 residues: CSARNAGGTYNEQFF. The CDR3 region has the DNA TGCAGTGCTAGGAATGCGGGAGGCACCTACAATGAGCAGTTCTTC.

V and J are TRBV6-2 or TRBV6-3 and TRBJ2-4; D possibly uses TRBD1 or TRBD2 (6 bases each). Trimming took off 1 base at V and 13 bases at J, with 11 bases between the two ends. This CDR3 comprises 12 residues. Germline CDR1 reads MNHEY; CDR2 reads SVGEGT. For the CDR3, the DNA is TGTGCCAGCAGTTACTATCGGGGGCCCCAGTACTTC. Its protein is CASSYYRGPQYF.

This clonotype has a handful of counts. V usage is TRBV6-5 and J usage is TRBJ2-5, with TRBD2 identical over 8 bases. Germline CDR1 reads MNHEY; CDR2 reads SVGAGI. Trimming took 6 bases from V and 5 from J; bases not matched to a gene: 8. The length of the CDR3 is 14 residues. DNA for the CDR3: TGTGCCAGCAGCGACTGGACTAGCCGGGAGACCCAGTACTTC. As protein: CASSDWTSRETQYF.

The V and J genes are TRBV29-1 and TRBJ2-2; D uncertain. CDR3 size: 14 residues. CDR1 is SQVTM and CDR2 is ANQGSEA in the germline V gene. The CDR3 loop reads CSVSLGAPTGELFF. DNA of the CDR3: TGCAGTGTAAGCTTAGGCGCACCCACCGGGGAGCTGTTTTTT.

J is TRBJ1-2 and V is TRBV25-1, with D perhaps TRBD1 (5 bases). Trimming left V 1 base short and J 2 bases short, with 5 bases between. There are 13 residues in the CDR3. Germline CDR1 MGHDK, CDR2 SYGVNS. As DNA, the CDR3 is TGTGCCAGCAGTGAATGGGGCAACTATGGCTACACCTTC. Translated: CASSEWGNYGYTF.